Described below is a single TCR beta chain sequence and its context. Antigen unknown. V lost 7 bases, J lost 6 bases, and 10 bases stayed unmatched. CDR3 length equals 15 residues. The sample belongs to a study of T-cell memory formation after mild COVID-19. Study conclusions and caveats: CD4/CD8 balance held among clones contracting day 15 to 85, and later expanders leaned CD4+.

TCRdb reprocessed the 5' RACE reads via MiXCR and lists one record per CDR3 protein. The table lists about 400,000 distinct CDR3 sequences, under 20% of them singletons. What was sequenced was PBMCs or a T cell subset sorted from them (not recorded which). The clonotype was recovered from a young man who had mild COVID-19 (a few samples of this study predate the infection). Cell type and time point are not known. The rearrangement uses TRBV12-3 or TRBV12-4 and TRBJ2-3; 10 bases agree with TRBD2. This CDR3 is CASKPSGGASDTQYF. CDR3 DNA: TGTGCCAGCAAGCCAAGCGGGGGGGCGAGTGATACGCAGTATTTT.